These 12 T cell receptor beta chains share one sample of origin, sequenced in a study of blood T cell repertoires in COVID-19. Here immunoSEQ multiplex PCR was the method, and the copy in TCRdb shows in-frame clones only, minus some. The table shows about 230,000 clones, with roughly 91% occurring only once. The sequenced sample consisted of PBMCs or T cells enriched from blood (not recorded which). These receptor sequences come from a woman in her twenties or thirties with acute COVID-19.

J is TRBJ2-1 and V is TRBV7-6, with 8 bases that match TRBD1. V lost 5 bases, J lost 3 bases, and 18 bases stayed unmatched. This CDR3 region has 19 residues. In germline, CDR1 is SGHVS, CDR2 FNYEAQ. The CDR3 DNA sequence: TGTGCCAGCAGCCCAGGGGGTCAGGGGGCCCTGTTATTCTACAATGAGCAGTTCTTC. Translated, it gives CASSPGGQGALLFYNEQFF.

In this sample, this clone turned up once. The genes are TRBV9 and TRBJ2-3; the match to TRBD2 covers 16 bases. This CDR3 is built from 18 residues. J gave up 0 bases and V 0 bases, and 1 base lay outside the gene matches. CDR1 and CDR2 (germline): SGDLS, YYNGEE. The CDR3 bases are TGTGCCAGCAGCGTAGAGGGACTAGCGGGGGGGAGCACAGATACGCAGTATTTT. Translation: CASSVEGLAGGSTDTQYF.

The genes are TRBV27 and TRBJ1-1; D unresolved. Trimming pared 5 bases from V and 8 bases from J, leaving 12 bases between. Germline V gives CDR1 MNHEY, CDR2 SMNVEV (reference sequence). The CDR3 is 12 residues long. CDR3 region: CASSLPGIEAFF. Here the CDR3 DNA reads TGTGCCAGCAGTCTCCCCGGTATCGAAGCTTTCTTT.

This clone was seen only a few times. This chain links TRBV30 with TRBJ1-1; TRBD1 might be the D (6 bases). V was trimmed by 4 bases and J by 7 bases, leaving 16 bases between them. This CDR3 contains 13 residues. Looked up from germline, CDR1 is GTSNPN and CDR2 is SVGIG (reference sequence). The CDR3, as DNA: TGTGCCTGGACCGCCACAGGGTTTAGTGAAGCTTTCTTT. It encodes CAWTATGFSEAFF.

The rearrangement links TRBV5-1 to TRBJ2-2; TRBD1 matches at 9 bases. The CDR3 sequence is 15 residues long. Germline values: CDR1 SGHRS, CDR2 YFSETQ. Trimming took 3 bases from V and 0 from J; bases not matched to a gene: 0. The CDR3 is CASSWTGANTGELFF. As DNA, the CDR3 is TGCGCCAGCAGCTGGACAGGGGCGAACACCGGGGAGCTGTTTTTT. The full variable domain, its missing parts supplied by reference TRBV5-1 and TRBJ2-2, is KAGVTQTPRYLIKTRGQQVTLSCSPISGHRSVSWYQQTPGQGLQFLFEYFSETQRNKGNFPGRFSGRQFSNSRSEMNVSTLELGDSALYLCASSWTGANTGELFFGEGSRLTVL.

The rearrangement uses TRBV6-4 and TRBJ1-5; D remains unclear. This CDR3 comprises 14 residues. Germline loops: CDR1 MRHNA, CDR2 SNTAGT. Trimming shortened V by 3 bases and J by 0 bases, and 6 bases separated the two germline ends. In DNA form, the CDR3 reads TGTGCCAGCAGTGAATCAGATAGCAATCAGCCCCAGCATTTT. Protein product: CASSESDSNQPQHF.

V usage is TRBV28 and J usage is TRBJ1-5; no reliable D call. The CDR3 has 16 amino acids. V gave up 6 bases and J gave up 0 bases, with 15 bases separating them. The germline V gene has CDR1 MDHEN and CDR2 SYDVKM. In nucleotides, the CDR3 is TGTGCCAGCAGCCCTGTCCCCGTTCGTAGCAATCAGCCCCAGCATTTT. As protein: CASSPVPVRSNQPQHF.

The rearrangement joins TRBV7-9 to TRBJ2-7, with 11 bases aligning to TRBD2. The CDR3 spans 16 residues. Germline V lookup: CDR1 SEHNR, CDR2 FQNEAQ (reference sequence). The ends lost 4 bases at V and 6 bases at J; junction bases unmatched: 11. CDR3 region: CASSSSGLAAFGEQYF. CDR3 coding DNA: TGTGCCAGCAGCTCCTCGGGACTAGCGGCTTTTGGCGAGCAGTACTTC.

The V gene is TRBV27, the J gene TRBJ2-7; D unresolved. Germline V CDR1 and CDR2: MNHEY, SMNVEV (reference sequence). Trimming took off 7 bases at V and 7 bases at J, with 20 bases between the two ends. CDR3 length equals 14 residues. CDR3 coding DNA: TGTGCCAGCACCCCATCGGTGCAGGTAAATGAGCAGTACTTC. Its protein is CASTPSVQVNEQYF.

J is TRBJ2-7 and V is TRBV15, with a weak D call TRBD2 (5 bases). The CDR3 is 14 amino acids. Germline CDR1 is LNHNV and CDR2 is YYDKDF (reference sequence). V was clipped by 1 base and J by 3 bases, with 10 bases between them. The CDR3 DNA reads as TGTGCCACCAGCAGAGTTAGAGGGATCTACGAGCAGTACTTC. Encoded protein: CATSRVRGIYEQYF. Full variable domain (outside the CDR3, taken from reference TRBV15 and TRBJ2-7): DAMVIQNPRYQVTQFGKPVTLSCSQTLNHNVMYWYQQKSSQAPKLLFHYYDKDFNNEADTPDNFQSRRPNTSFCFLDIRSPGLGDTAMYLCATSRVRGIYEQYFGPGTRLTVT.

This clone is a singleton in its sample. This rearrangement joins TRBV6-5 to TRBJ1-4; D remains unclear. Per the germline V gene, CDR1 is MNHEY and CDR2 is SVGAGI. The CDR3 runs to 14 residues. Trimming took off 6 bases at V and 3 bases at J, with 11 bases between the two ends. CDR3 in amino acids: CASRIEAANEKLFF. The CDR3 DNA sequence: TGTGCCAGCAGAATCGAGGCAGCTAATGAAAAACTGTTTTTT.

This chain connects TRBV18 to TRBJ1-5, with 9 bases matching TRBD1. This CDR3 comprises 14 residues. V lost 5 bases to trimming and J lost 3 bases; unmatched junction nucleotides: 2. The germline V gene has CDR1 KGHSH and CDR2 LQKENI. The CDR3 nucleotides are TGTGCCAGCTCAGGACAGGGGCTCAATCAGCCCCAGCATTTT. The encoded protein is CASSGQGLNQPQHF.